These T cell receptor beta chains were read from a single sample in a study of regulatory T cells in long-lasting Graves disease. TCRdb ran MiXCR on the multiplex PCR reads and lists one entry per CDR3 protein. This sample carries 700,000 or so distinct CDR3 sequences, around 30% of them seen once, and the ten largest clones take roughly 41%. Source: peripheral blood mononuclear cells (PBMCs), taken when the disease was refractory, from a patient treated with antithyroid drugs. Receptors were obtained from a female donor with Graves disease. CDR3s include the opening cysteine and the closing phenylalanine or tryptophan. A D gene is named only where the DNA matches it firmly. Only part of the rows carry a size: once, few, many, or a class if the clone is expanded.

V gene	clone size	J gene	D gene	CDR3 protein	CDR3 DNA
TRBV29-1	few	TRBJ1-1	-	CSVVTVEAFF	TGCAGCGTTGTAACAGTCGAAGCTTTCTTT
TRBV10-3	few	TRBJ1-2	-	CAISEINYGYTF	TGTGCCATCAGTGAGATTAACTATGGCTACACCTTC
TRBV12-3/TRBV12-4	-	TRBJ2-6	-	CASREMSSGANVLTF	TGTGCCAGCAGGGAAATGAGCTCTGGGGCCAACGTCCTGACTTTC
TRBV28	-	TRBJ2-7	TRBD2	CASSSPGTSGYEQYF	TGTGCCAGCAGTTCGCCTGGGACTAGCGGCTACGAGCAGTACTTC
TRBV10-1	-	TRBJ2-7	TRBD2	CASSTQGTSGSGAYEQYF	TGCGCCAGCAGTACCCAGGGGACTAGCGGGAGCGGGGCCTACGAGCAGTACTTC
TRBV19	once	TRBJ1-5	-	CASTSGRGFQPQHF	TGTGCCAGTACCTCCGGGAGGGGTTTCCAGCCCCAGCATTTT
TRBV29-1	few	TRBJ1-1	-	CSVYGFRNTEAFF	TGCAGCGTTTATGGGTTTAGGAACACTGAAGCTTTCTTT
TRBV7-3	few	TRBJ2-2	-	CASSFQGSGELFF	TGTGCCAGCAGCTTCCAGGGCTCCGGGGAGCTGTTTTTT
TRBV5-1	once	TRBJ1-2	-	CASNSQGPSGVDYGYTF	TGCGCCAGCAACTCACAGGGACCGTCTGGAGTGGACTATGGCTACACCTTC
TRBV6-1	few	TRBJ1-1	-	CASSGEGGARTGTEAFF	TGTGCCAGCAGTGGCGAGGGGGGGGCGCGGACGGGCACTGAAGCTTTCTTT
TRBV15	-	TRBJ1-6	-	CATSSSRDFNSPLHF	TGTGCCACCAGCAGCTCACGAGATTTTAATTCACCCCTCCACTTT
TRBV12-3/TRBV12-4	many	TRBJ1-2	-	CASSFVAAGTYGYTF	TGTGCCAGCAGTTTCGTCGCGGCAGGAACCTATGGCTACACCTTC
TRBV25-1	-	TRBJ1-2	-	CASSESWGSNYGYTF	TGTGCCAGCAGTGAAAGTTGGGGATCTAACTATGGCTACACCTTC
TRBV12-5	-	TRBJ1-1	-	CASGLVLGPARTEAFF	TGTGCTAGTGGTTTGGTATTGGGGCCCGCTCGCACTGAAGCTTTCTTT
TRBV13	-	TRBJ2-7	TRBD2	CASSLTALAGESYEQYF	TGTGCCAGCAGCTTAACAGCACTAGCGGGAGAGTCCTACGAGCAGTACTTC
TRBV27	-	TRBJ1-5	-	CASSVSGNSNQPQHF	TGTGCCAGCAGCGTATCCGGGAATAGCAATCAGCCCCAGCATTTT
TRBV11-2	few	TRBJ2-7	-	CASSLDGFRGRGGQYF	TGTGCCAGCAGCTTAGACGGTTTCCGCGGTCGAGGGGGGCAGTACTTC
TRBV7-9	-	TRBJ1-2	-	CASSLEGQSGYTF	TGTGCCAGCAGCTTAGAGGGACAATCCGGCTACACCTTC
TRBV12-3/TRBV12-4	-	TRBJ1-2	-	CASSLQVYGYTF	TGTGCCAGCAGTTTACAGGTCTATGGCTACACCTTC
TRBV20-1	-	TRBJ2-7	-	CSALPETTYEQYF	TGCAGTGCACTACCGGAGACTACATACGAGCAGTACTTC
TRBV7-2	-	TRBJ1-1	-	CASSLGGRLPNTEAFF	TGTGCCAGCAGCTTAGGAGGCAGGCTCCCTAACACTGAAGCTTTCTTT
TRBV25-1	-	TRBJ2-2	TRBD2	CASTGTSGRENTGELFF	TGTGCCAGCACTGGGACTAGCGGGAGAGAGAACACCGGGGAGCTGTTTTTT
TRBV3-1	few	TRBJ1-4	-	CASSSRSGGEKLFF	TGTGCCAGCAGCTCACGTAGCGGGGGTGAAAAACTGTTTTTT
TRBV28	many	TRBJ1-2	-	CASSSRQALYGYTF	TGTGCCAGCAGTTCCCGACAGGCCCTCTATGGCTACACCTTC
TRBV27	-	TRBJ1-1	-	CASSLTEGPNTEAFF	TGTGCCAGCAGTTTAACAGAAGGCCCGAACACTGAAGCTTTCTTT
TRBV12-5	few	TRBJ1-2	-	CASGLVVGAGRYGYTF	TGTGCTAGTGGTTTGGTAGTCGGCGCGGGCCGCTATGGCTACACCTTC
TRBV5-1	-	TRBJ1-3	-	CASRTGPTGQSSANSGNTIYF	TGCGCCAGCAGAACGGGACCCACAGGTCAAAGCTCCGCAAACTCTGGAAACACCATATATTTT
TRBV6-1	few	TRBJ2-5	-	CASRPIGRQETQYF	TGTGCCAGCAGGCCCATTGGGAGACAAGAGACCCAGTACTTC
TRBV3-1	-	TRBJ2-5	TRBD2	CASSQDFRLARVGETQYF	TGTGCCAGCAGCCAAGATTTCCGACTAGCGAGAGTAGGAGAGACCCAGTACTTC
TRBV7-3	many	TRBJ1-1	-	CASSLSRVTNTEAFF	TGTGCCAGCAGCTTAAGCCGGGTGACGAACACTGAAGCTTTCTTT
TRBV15	few	TRBJ1-4	-	CATSRERAIPTNEKLFF	TGTGCCACCAGCAGAGAGAGGGCGATTCCAACTAATGAAAAACTGTTTTTT
TRBV19	few	TRBJ2-7	-	CASKATSSYEQYF	TGTGCCAGTAAAGCCACTAGCTCCTACGAGCAGTACTTC
TRBV2	-	TRBJ1-1	-	CASSEARGRVNTEAFF	TGTGCCAGCAGTGAAGCCCGGGGCAGGGTTAACACTGAAGCTTTCTTT
TRBV12-3/TRBV12-4	-	TRBJ1-1	-	CASSLQKNTEAFF	TGTGCCAGCAGCCTTCAGAAGAACACTGAAGCTTTCTTT
TRBV30	-	TRBJ1-1	-	CAWRPGPATEAFF	TGTGCCTGGAGACCGGGGCCGGCCACTGAAGCTTTCTTT
TRBV6-2/TRBV6-3	few	TRBJ1-5	-	CASSYAQGPNQPQHF	TGTGCCAGCAGTTACGCACAGGGACCGAATCAGCCCCAGCATTTT
TRBV20-1	-	TRBJ2-7	-	CSARGARGEWREQYF	TGCAGTGCTAGAGGGGCAAGGGGGGAGTGGCGCGAGCAGTACTTC
TRBV11-2	many	TRBJ2-7	TRBD1	CASSLHRGPNEQYF	TGTGCCAGCAGCTTACACAGGGGGCCGAACGAGCAGTACTTC
TRBV24-1	-	TRBJ1-5	-	CATSGGGSNQPQHF	TGTGCCACCAGTGGAGGCGGAAGCAATCAGCCCCAGCATTTT
TRBV5-1	many	TRBJ1-2	-	CASSLEANYGYTF	TGTGCCAGCAGCTTAGAGGCTAACTATGGCTACACCTTC
TRBV12-3/TRBV12-4	-	TRBJ1-5	-	CASSLGVPAQPQHF	TGTGCCAGCAGTTTAGGGGTACCGGCTCAGCCCCAGCATTTT
TRBV13	few	TRBJ2-1	-	CASSPGTGSYNEQFF	TGTGCCAGCAGCCCCGGGACTGGGTCGTACAATGAGCAGTTCTTC